This TCR beta chain emerged from a study of blood T cell repertoires in COVID-19. In the study overall: Researchers got acute and convalescent COVID-19 samples from the United States, Italy and Spain. T cells, B-cell-depleted T cells, or PBMCs provided the cDNA or gDNA that served as material.

The authors' processing: How many nucleated cells were present was estimated from reference gene primer amplification. Data came from immunoSEQ multiplex PCR; TCRdb stores just in-frame clones and leaves some out. From that table come the V and J calls and clone size; the DNA was used to work out D and trimming. Of about 120,000 clones in the sample, 78% were seen once. Sequences were obtained from peripheral blood. The sequence came from a man between 65 and 80 years old with acute or convalescent COVID-19.

The CDR3 here is CASSLVGQGGGAGNTIYF. The CDR3 bases are TGCGCCAGCAGCTTGGTAGGACAGGGTGGTGGTGCCGGAAACACCATATATTTT. The V call is TRBV5-1, the J call TRBJ1-3, with 8 bases aligning to TRBD1. Per the germline V gene, CDR1 is SGHRS and CDR2 is YFSETQ. V dropped 0 bases and J dropped 4; count of bases not matched to a gene: 12. CDR3 length equals 18 residues.